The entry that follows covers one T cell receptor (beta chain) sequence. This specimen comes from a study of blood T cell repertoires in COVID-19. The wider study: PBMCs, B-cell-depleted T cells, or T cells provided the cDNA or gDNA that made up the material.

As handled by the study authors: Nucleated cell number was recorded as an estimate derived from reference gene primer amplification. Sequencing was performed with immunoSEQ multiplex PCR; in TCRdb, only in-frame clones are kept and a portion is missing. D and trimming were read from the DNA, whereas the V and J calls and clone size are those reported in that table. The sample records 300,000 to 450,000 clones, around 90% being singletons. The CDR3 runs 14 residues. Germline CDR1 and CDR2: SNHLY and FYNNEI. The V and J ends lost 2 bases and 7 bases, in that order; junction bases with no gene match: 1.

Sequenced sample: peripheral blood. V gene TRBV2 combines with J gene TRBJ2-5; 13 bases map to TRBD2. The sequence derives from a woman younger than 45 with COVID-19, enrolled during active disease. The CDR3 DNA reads TGTGCCAGCAGTGAATGGACTAGCGGGAGGACCCAGTACTTC. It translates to CASSEWTSGRTQYF.